These 30 T cell receptor beta chains were all obtained from the same sample, sequenced in a study of T cells in localized non-small cell lung cancer. Generated by immunoSEQ multiplex PCR, the TCRdb table keeps only in-frame clones and is missing some. This table has several hundred clones, 17% appearing once. The sample was normal lung tissue next to the tumor, taken before any cancer treatment. Every receptor here comes from a male donor at least 60 years old with stage I lung adenocarcinoma.

By its share, this clone is hyperexpanded (1% or more). The genes are TRBV6-8 and TRBJ2-2; 10 bases are shared with TRBD2. The J segment lost 7 bases and the V segment lost 6 bases, leaving 5 bases of the junction unmatched. This CDR3 comprises 14 residues. Germline CDR1 MNHGY, CDR2 SAAAGT. Written as DNA, the CDR3 is TGTGCCAGCAGGCCTAGCGGGAGTTACGGGGAGCTGTTTTTT. This encodes CASRPSGSYGELFF.

The V gene is TRBV6-4, the J gene TRBJ2-5, with D perhaps matching TRBD1 (6 bases). Germline CDR1 reads MRHNA; CDR2 reads SNTAGT. The ends were cut back, 10 bases at V and 2 bases at J, with 8 bases in the middle. The CDR3 contains 11 residues. As DNA, the CDR3 is TGTGCCATTAGGGGGCAAGAGACCCAGTACTTC. Its protein product is CAIRGQETQYF.

The chain couples TRBV11-3 to TRBJ1-1; TRBD1 is a possible D gene (6 bases). CDR1 and CDR2 from the germline V gene are SGHNT and YENEEA. Between the trimmed V and J ends, which lost 3 bases and 1 base, there was a span of 15 bases. The CDR3 spans 16 residues. DNA of the CDR3: TGTGCCAGCAGCTTTACTGCAGGGGTGGGGAACACTGAAGCTTTCTTT. Protein: CASSFTAGVGNTEAFF. The variable domain in full, completed from reference TRBV11-3 and TRBJ1-1, reads EAGVVQSPRYKIIEKKQPVAFWCNPISGHNTLYWYLQNLGQGPELLIRYENEEAVDDSQLPKDRFSAERLKGVDSTLKIQPAELGDSAVYLCASSFTAGVGNTEAFFGQGTRLTVV.

This clone is labeled medium-sized. The chain has TRBV11-3 and TRBJ1-5; 8 positions agree with TRBD1. CDR1 and CDR2 (germline): SGHNT, YENEEA. Trimming removed 8 bases from V and 2 bases from J; junction bases left unmatched: 11. The CDR3 runs 16 residues. The CDR3 spells CASPDCRGRGNQPQHF. For the CDR3, the DNA is TGTGCCAGCCCCGATTGCAGGGGGCGAGGCAATCAGCCCCAGCATTTT. Combining the CDR3 with reference TRBV11-3 and TRBJ1-5 gives the whole variable domain EAGVVQSPRYKIIEKKQPVAFWCNPISGHNTLYWYLQNLGQGPELLIRYENEEAVDDSQLPKDRFSAERLKGVDSTLKIQPAELGDSAVYLCASPDCRGRGNQPQHFGDGTRLSIL.

V and J are TRBV29-1 and TRBJ1-2; TRBD1 aligns across 10 bases. This CDR3 is built from 14 residues. CDR1 and CDR2 from the germline V gene are SQVTM and ANQGSEA. The V gene end was trimmed by 6 bases and the J gene end by 5 bases; junction bases not matched to a gene: 9. CDR3 sequence (DNA): TGCAGCGTACGTCGACAGGGGGCTGGGTATGGCTACACCTTC. Translation: CSVRRQGAGYGYTF.

This clone was detected a few times. The chain employs TRBV6-9 and TRBJ2-3; D may be TRBD1 (5 bases). The V gene lost 6 bases and the J gene lost 6 bases, with 16 bases spanning the gap. Per germline, CDR1 MNHGY and CDR2 SVAAGI. The CDR3 has 14 amino acids. The CDR3 DNA sequence: TGTGCCAGCAGCCAAGGGCTAAAGGGGGATACGCAGTATTTT. This sequence encodes CASSQGLKGDTQYF.

The sample holds a few counts of this clone. The CDR3 DNA is TGTGCCAGCAGCCCCACCTATGTTTATACTAGCAGATGGAAGTTCTTC. It specifies CASSPTYVYTSRWKFF. The chain recombines TRBV11-3 with TRBJ2-1, with TRBD2 as a possible D gene (6 bases). The germline gives CDR1 SGHNT, CDR2 YENEEA. Deletions cut 5 bases from V and 14 bases from J, with 28 bases between. The CDR3 is 16 residues long.

A few counts support this clone. This chain links TRBV2 with TRBJ2-3; 14 bases match TRBD2. Losses at the gene ends were 10 bases for V and 5 bases for J; bases not matched to a gene: 14. The germline CDR1 and CDR2 sequences are SNHLY and FYNNEI. CDR3 length: 17 residues. CDR3 DNA sequence: TGTGCCATCCGGTCCGTGGGACTAGCGGGGGCCCTAGATACGCAGTATTTT. Translating it yields CAIRSVGLAGALDTQYF.

This clone qualifies as medium-sized (0.01 to 0.1%). The chain combines TRBV11-3 with TRBJ1-6; 9 bases line up with TRBD1. CDR1 SGHNT and CDR2 YENEEA come from the germline V gene. J gave up 6 bases and V 4 bases, and 4 bases lay outside the gene matches. CDR3 size: 15 residues. Here the CDR3 DNA reads TGTGCCAGCAGCTCCATGACAGGGGGTAATTCACCCCTCCACTTT. Translated, it gives CASSSMTGGNSPLHF.

Judged by abundance, this clone is large. This chain uses TRBV6-8 with TRBJ1-1; perhaps TRBD1 as D (6 bases). This CDR3 is 13 amino acids long. Germline CDR1 is MNHGY and CDR2 is SAAAGT. V lost 8 bases and J lost 1, with 11 bases in between. The CDR3 sequence is CASRWTENTEAFF. Here the CDR3 DNA reads TGTGCCAGCCGCTGGACAGAGAACACTGAAGCTTTCTTT.

This chain uses TRBV6-8 with TRBJ1-1; 7 bases are a match to TRBD1. J lost 2 bases, V lost 8 bases, and 8 bases had no gene match. Germline V CDR1 and CDR2: MNHGY, SAAAGT. The CDR3 has 14 amino acids. Here the CDR3 DNA reads TGTGCCAGCGCCACCCAGGGGGTTAACACTGAAGCTTTCTTT. Residues: CASATQGVNTEAFF.

Relative to its sample, this clone is large. The CDR3 DNA is TGTGCCAGCAGACTAGCGGGAGGGCCGGGGCAAGAGACCCAGTACTTC. It is translated as CASRLAGGPGQETQYF. The chain recombines TRBV6-8 with TRBJ2-5; TRBD2 agrees at 13 bases. The CDR3 runs 16 residues. Germline values: CDR1 MNHGY, CDR2 SAAAGT. The V gene end was trimmed by 6 bases and the J gene end by 2 bases; junction bases not matched to a gene: 6.

The V gene is TRBV6-8, the J gene TRBJ2-5, with 7 bases identical to TRBD2. The CDR3 has 15 residues. CDR1 is MNHGY, CDR2 SAAAGT, per germline. V shed 2 bases, J shed 5 bases, and the junction held 8 bases outside the gene matches. The CDR3 is CASSYGGDYRETQYF. CDR3 bases: TGTGCCAGCAGTTACGGCGGGGACTACCGGGAGACCCAGTACTTC.

This chain links TRBV6-8 with TRBJ2-3; TRBD1 or TRBD2 may be the D gene (5 bases each). This CDR3 spans 17 amino acids. V was pared by 2 bases and J by 0 bases, with 15 bases between. Germline V CDR1 and CDR2: MNHGY, SAAAGT. The CDR3 region has the DNA TGTGCCAGCAGTTACAGAAGACAGACTACTAGCACAGATACGCAGTATTTT. Residues: CASSYRRQTTSTDTQYF.

This clone was recorded a few times. This rearrangement joins TRBV11-3 to TRBJ1-5; D unclear. V lost 5 bases to trimming and J lost 4 bases, with 15 bases between them. This CDR3 spans 15 amino acids. Germline V gene sequence: CDR1 SGHNT, CDR2 YENEEA. CDR3: CASSPRGTENQPQHF. DNA for the CDR3: TGTGCCAGCAGCCCCCGCGGAACAGAAAATCAGCCCCAGCATTTT.

The genes are TRBV11-3 and TRBJ2-2; unclear D gene. Trimming left V 0 bases short and J 4 bases short, with 9 bases between. CDR1 is SGHNT and CDR2 is YENEEA in the germline V gene. The CDR3 length is 15 residues. The CDR3 spells CASSLEGSGTGELFF. The DNA of the CDR3 is TGTGCCAGCAGCTTAGAGGGCTCGGGCACCGGGGAGCTGTTTTTT.

This clone has only a few counts. V gene TRBV19 combines with J gene TRBJ1-2; maybe TRBD1 (5 bases). The CDR3 consists of 12 residues. Trimming took 6 bases from V and 7 from J, leaving 12 bases between them. Germline assignment: CDR1 LNHDA and CDR2 SQIVND (reference sequence). In DNA form, the CDR3 reads TGTGCCAGTAGCTGGCGGGGGACTGGCTACACCTTC. It yields the protein CASSWRGTGYTF.

The rearrangement joins TRBV19 to TRBJ1-1; TRBD1 is a possible D gene (6 bases). CDR1 LNHDA and CDR2 SQIVND come from the germline V gene (reference sequence). Trimming shortened V by 3 bases and J by 2 bases, and 13 bases separated the two germline ends. This CDR3 spans 15 amino acids. The CDR3 region is CASSMLGAFNTEAFF. CDR3 in DNA: TGTGCCAGTAGTATGTTGGGGGCTTTTAACACTGAAGCTTTCTTT. Variable domain in full (rest from reference TRBV19 and TRBJ1-1): DGGITQSPKYLFRKEGQNVTLSCEQNLNHDAMYWYRQDPGQGLRLIYYSQIVNDFQKGDIAEGYSVSREKKESFPLTVTSAQKNPTAFYLCASSMLGAFNTEAFFGQGTRLTVV.

The V and J genes are TRBV6-8 and TRBJ1-3; D may be TRBD1 (5 bases). The CDR3 runs 15 residues. Deletions cut 0 bases from V and 3 bases from J, with 9 bases between. Germline CDR1 reads MNHGY; CDR2 reads SAAAGT. Here the CDR3 reads CASSYSGRDGNTIYF. The CDR3 DNA reads TGTGCCAGCAGTTACTCGGGACGAGATGGAAACACCATATATTTT.

This clone was seen a handful of times. V usage is TRBV18 and J usage is TRBJ1-1; D unclear. Germline lookup yields CDR1 KGHSH and CDR2 LQKENI. V lost 6 bases to trimming and J lost 8 bases, with 19 bases between them. CDR3 size: 14 residues. The CDR3: CASSLMDRSGEAFF. The CDR3 nucleotides are TGTGCCAGCTCCCTCATGGACCGTTCAGGAGAAGCTTTCTTT. Using reference TRBV18 and TRBJ1-1 for the parts outside the CDR3, the full variable domain is NAGVMQNPRHLVRRRGQEARLRCSPMKGHSHVYWYRQLPEEGLKFMVYLQKENIIDESGMPKERFSAEFPKEGPSILRIQQVVRGDSAAYFCASSLMDRSGEAFFGQGTRLTVV.

This clone appeared a few times. This chain connects TRBV30 to TRBJ1-1; D gene uncertain. This CDR3 region has 11 residues. V was clipped by 6 bases and J by 1 base, with 6 bases between them. Germline V gene sequence: CDR1 GTSNPN, CDR2 SVGIG (reference sequence). CDR3 region: CACERNTEAFF. The CDR3 bases are TGTGCCTGTGAGAGGAACACTGAAGCTTTCTTT.

By share of the sample, this clone is large. The CDR3 nucleotides read TGTGCCAGCAGCTTAGAGGCGGGAGGGCACAATGAGCAGTTCTTC. Protein: CASSLEAGGHNEQFF. The rearrangement links TRBV11-3 to TRBJ2-1; 9 bases are shared with TRBD2. The CDR3 length is 15 residues. CDR1 and CDR2 from the germline V gene are SGHNT and YENEEA. The trim removed 0 bases at V and 5 bases at J, leaving 2 bases unmatched.

The V gene is TRBV10-2, the J gene TRBJ2-1; D remains ambiguous. The ends were cut back, 3 bases at V and 4 bases at J, with 10 bases in the middle. Germline V lookup: CDR1 WSHSY, CDR2 SAAADI. This CDR3 comprises 14 residues. The CDR3 DNA follows: TGCGCCAGCAGTGAAGCGAACAGATACAATGAGCAGTTCTTC. Translation: CASSEANRYNEQFF.

In this sample, this clone is medium-sized (0.01 to 0.1%). V is TRBV11-3 and J is TRBJ1-1, with 9 bases aligning to TRBD1. CDR1 is SGHNT and CDR2 is YENEEA in the germline V gene. V shed 5 bases and J 6 bases; nucleotides not matched to a gene: 7. This CDR3 region has 14 residues. CDR3 in DNA: TGTGCCAGCAGCAACTTGGACAGGGGCGCTGAAGCTTTCTTT. Its protein is CASSNLDRGAEAFF. The full variable domain, completed using reference TRBV11-3 and TRBJ1-1, is EAGVVQSPRYKIIEKKQPVAFWCNPISGHNTLYWYLQNLGQGPELLIRYENEEAVDDSQLPKDRFSAERLKGVDSTLKIQPAELGDSAVYLCASSNLDRGAEAFFGQGTRLTVV.

This clone has just a few counts. The V and J genes are TRBV6-8 and TRBJ2-3, with 7 bases fitting TRBD2. V shed 6 bases and J 6 bases; nucleotides not matched to a gene: 9. CDR3 length: 14 amino acids. Germline V gene data show CDR1 as MNHGY and CDR2 as SAAAGT. The CDR3: CASSLGRASDTQYF. CDR3 DNA sequence: TGTGCCAGCAGCCTGGGGAGGGCTTCCGATACGCAGTATTTT.

This clone has more than one count but fewer than ten. The V call is TRBV9, the J call TRBJ1-1; D uncertain. Germline CDR1 reads SGDLS; CDR2 reads YYNGEE. CDR3 length: 13 amino acids. Trimming stripped 0 bases from V and 1 base from J, with 4 bases between. The CDR3 region has the DNA TGTGCCAGCAGCGTAGCGGGGAACACTGAAGCTTTCTTT. It translates to CASSVAGNTEAFF.

This clone is large within its sample. This rearrangement joins TRBV19 to TRBJ1-1; D is unclear. CDR1 and CDR2 from the germline V gene are LNHDA and SQIVND (reference sequence). With 6 bases removed from V and 0 bases from J, the gap between germline ends came to 14 bases. This CDR3 contains 15 residues. The CDR3, as DNA: TGTGCCAGTAGACCAGTTCCAGGCCTGAACACTGAAGCTTTCTTT. This codes for CASRPVPGLNTEAFF. Full variable domain (remainder filled in from reference TRBV19 and TRBJ1-1): DGGITQSPKYLFRKEGQNVTLSCEQNLNHDAMYWYRQDPGQGLRLIYYSQIVNDFQKGDIAEGYSVSREKKESFPLTVTSAQKNPTAFYLCASRPVPGLNTEAFFGQGTRLTVV.

This clone rates as large. The chain combines TRBV6-8 with TRBJ2-1, with TRBD2 matching 11 bases. Germline CDR1 MNHGY, CDR2 SAAAGT. The CDR3 length is 14 residues. The junction had 5 bases not matched to a gene; V was cut back by 7 bases and J by 6 bases. DNA for the CDR3: TGTGCCAGCATTACTAGCGGGGGCTTCAATGAGCAGTTCTTC. This translates into CASITSGGFNEQFF.

The chain combines TRBV5-1 with TRBJ2-3; D remains unclear. Trimming left V 0 bases short and J 2 bases short, with 10 bases between. The CDR3 consists of 15 residues. Germline assignment: CDR1 SGHRS and CDR2 YFSETQ. The CDR3 here is CASSLGNYFTDTQYF. The CDR3 DNA reads as TGCGCCAGCAGCTTGGGGAACTACTTCACAGATACGCAGTATTTT. Using reference TRBV5-1 and TRBJ2-3 for the parts outside the CDR3, the full variable domain is KAGVTQTPRYLIKTRGQQVTLSCSPISGHRSVSWYQQTPGQGLQFLFEYFSETQRNKGNFPGRFSGRQFSNSRSEMNVSTLELGDSALYLCASSLGNYFTDTQYFGPGTRLTVL.

The chain is built from TRBV11-3 and TRBJ1-1; TRBD1 might be the D (6 bases). This CDR3 has 14 residues. Looked up from germline, CDR1 is SGHNT and CDR2 is YENEEA. Trimming cost V 5 bases and J 1 base, with 11 bases left between them. The CDR3 spells CASSHLGQNTEAFF. The CDR3 nucleotides read TGTGCCAGCAGCCACCTGGGACAGAACACTGAAGCTTTCTTT.